This record covers a single TCR beta chain. Germline CDR1 reads SNHLY; CDR2 reads FYNNEI. The CDR3 is 13 amino acids. V was pared by 3 bases and J by 10 bases, with 16 bases between. The assay used deep level. The material for each subset, its genomic DNA, was split evenly across several immunoSEQ plates. Measured with immunoSEQ multiplex PCR; TCRdb has only the in-frame clones, and not every one. The sample records more than 2 million clones, 93% being singletons. The sample originates from a study of shared clonotypes between healthy human individuals. Study-wide context: Samples came from two female and a few male donors aged 18 to 49. A donor's plate count was three for CD4 naive and three for CD4 memory; CD8 naive had two and CD8 memory one.

Terminally differentiated effector memory CD45RA+ cells were excluded from the naive CD8 cells, which were CD45RO-negative and positively selected for CCR7. This TCR derives from a man aged 18 to 35 in good health. Some clones in this sample may be carry-over from other donors' samples. The sequenced sample consisted of naive CD8+ T cells from PBMCs. The rearrangement uses TRBV2 and TRBJ2-7, with a weak D call TRBD1 (6 bases). The CDR3: CASSDWDTPRQYF. The CDR3 DNA reads as TGTGCCAGCAGTGATTGGGACACCCCTAGACAGTACTTC.